One T cell receptor (beta chain) is described in this entry. Its antigen is unknown. Base qualities were left out, and no much larger clone turns up one base away. The library came from the immunoSEQ multiplex PCR assay. For the multiplex PCR, a mixture combining 60 forward primers for TCR Vbeta segments and 13 reverse primers for TCR Jbeta segments was used. Amplification of the CDR3 region of rearranged TCR beta genes was performed with a multiplex PCR assay on genomic DNA. The Illumina HiSeq System was used to sequence the amplified TCR beta libraries as 87-base-pair reads. The authors processed their data as follows. Across the 500 to 700 repertoires, a later analysis counted roughly 84 million unique TCR beta chains, 9.5 million to 13 million of which were shared by at least two donors. To remove PCR and sequencing errors, raw reads were error-corrected and collapsed into unique sequences using a nearest-neighbor algorithm that merged closely related sequences. To assign V, D and J gene segments, CDR3 sequences were aligned to IMGT reference sequences. For a sequence to be retained, at least a six-nucleotide match to both a V gene segment and a J gene segment was required. Rearrangements were called productive when the CDR3 lacked stop codons and stayed in frame with V and J; all others were non-productive. Following IMGT convention, CDR3 was defined as the stretch from the second conserved V-encoded cysteine to the conserved J-encoded phenylalanine. In an earlier analysis of more than 550 of the donors, sequences lacking an unambiguous match to a single V gene segment were excluded. In an earlier analysis of more than 500 of the donors, a V segment was called functional when productive rearrangements were above 56.7%, and segregating when the standard deviation between donors exceeded 5%. A statistical classification framework was built for diagnosing cytomegalovirus status from the catalog of TCR beta chain sequences. V and J gene assignment, in a later analysis, came from comparing TCR nucleotide sequences with IMGT/GENE-DB human TR gene sequences. In a later analysis, CDR3 sequences and most-parsimonious VDJ recombination scenarios were assigned using the TCRdist pipeline. A later analysis defined each TCR beta chain by its CDR3 amino acid sequence plus V-gene family, and excluded reads lacking a unique V-gene family. A later analysis removed 600 or so highly shared, low-generation-probability nucleotide sequences to deal with suspected cross-contamination and a sequencing artifact. A later analysis calculated a clonal expansion index for each public chain from normalized within-repertoire ranks of inferred template counts. Generation probabilities in a later analysis came from a VDJ recombination model fitted to out-of-frame rearrangements, and those results were checked against IGoR. In a later analysis, hypergeometric tests were used to score TCR-TCR, TCR-HLA and TCR-CMV co-occurrence, with a repertoire-size bias correction applied to TCR pairs. False discovery rates were estimated in a later analysis by permuting HLA or CMV assignments 20 times. A later analysis grouped co-occurring TCRs with DBSCAN, adding TCRdist sequence similarity when clustering within HLA-allele-positive subsets. Repertoires with fewer than 30,000 or more than 120,000 public chains were left out of co-occurrence clustering, as were about five repertoires with anomalous nucleotide sharing. TCRdb holds this immuneACCESS table with in-frame rearrangements only. Some clones are missing; in checked studies, unresolved V genes explain under half, and the rest has no known cause. That table gives V, J and clone size, and the DNA gave D and trimming. This sample lists around 190,000 clones; roughly four fifths were detected once. The ten largest clonotypes hold roughly 3.6% of the sample.

The cohort was made up of approximately 670 healthy bone marrow donors. At the time of sampling, all cohort members were nominally healthy, though unrecorded immune exposures were likely present. The donor was CMV seropositive and belonged to the group of 250 to 300 seropositive cohort members. Every donor gave a peripheral blood sample, and the peripheral blood mononuclear cells from that sample were used for TCR beta sequencing. The Qiagen DNeasy Blood Extraction Kit was used to extract genomic DNA from the blood cell samples. The record originates from a study of cytomegalovirus exposure and HLA in healthy donors (dated by TCRdb to 2015 to 2018). Background for the entire study: An earlier analysis of approximately 590 of the donors reported approximately 270 Gb of sequence data and roughly 100 million unique TCR beta sequences from roughly 180 million T cells. Of the roughly 390 genotyped donors, approximately 80% were placed in the genetic ancestry cluster associated with self-reported Caucasian donors. All discovery cohort repertoires had been generated using a single sequencing platform. The study aimed to test whether signatures of past pathogen exposure could be identified by cataloging public T cell receptors. Roughly five DR-DQ haplotypes were treated as single units for association and clustering because of strong linkage in the cohort. The study used immunosequencing to profile the T cell repertoires of approximately 640 subjects and linked those repertoires to cytomegalovirus serostatus. Typing coverage varied by locus: roughly 629-640 donors for A, B, C, DRB1 and DQB1; more than 500 for DQA1; some 610 for DPA1; approximately 450 for DPB1. Rather than using new phenotypic data, the later analysis identified candidate immune exposures from TCR beta sequences and from how often those sequences occurred across donors. About 300 gigabases of sequencing data and approximately 85 million unique TCR sequences were included in an early release covering roughly 600 HLA-typed donors. Donor age, sex, ethnicity and CMV serostatus were compiled together with the repertoire data. HLA typing covered class I and class II loci at four-digit resolution. An earlier analysis of 587 of the donors used high-throughput TCR beta sequencing to judge whether each TCR beta V gene segment behaved as functional or pseudogenic. In a later analysis, previously published TCR beta repertoires from 500 to 750 donors were re-analyzed and high-resolution HLA genotyping was added so that TCR occurrence patterns could be studied. Along with the roughly 700-subject first cohort, a separate validation cohort of over a hundred different subjects was used. High-throughput TCR immunosequencing, statistical association of individual TCRs with disease status, and machine learning were combined to predict cytomegalovirus infection status. A later genetic analysis took genome-wide SNP genotypes for about 65% of the roughly 670 donors and used that subset as a discovery cohort. Across about 380 genotyped donors of the cohort, an average of approximately 200,000 unique TCR beta nucleotide sequences per donor were sequenced, and roughly 20% of those sequences were non-productive.

Study-wide findings and limitations: In an earlier analysis of more than 450 of the donors, most TCR beta V segments were observed in productive rearrangements about 90% or about 30% of the time, broadly matching IMGT annotations. The presence/absence analyses assumed that sequencing depth was roughly uniform across donors, and that assumption may not be true. In a later analysis, TCR association rates were found to vary across HLA loci, with the most associated TCRs seen for DRB1 alleles and the fewest for HLA-C alleles. The authors suggested that the approach could potentially be extended to other disease states and immunological phenotypes. V-gene and J-gene trimming of TCR beta chains was associated with a missense DCLRE1C variant in a later genetic analysis, and the association was replicated in an independent cohort. The classifier was reported to diagnose cytomegalovirus status with high specificity and sensitivity in both the original cohort and the validation cohort. While some public TCRs were present in many individuals, most TCR sequences turned up only very rarely across donors. According to a later analysis, most CMV-associated TCR beta chains appeared to be HLA-restricted, and the HLA associations seemed to be driven largely by CMV exposure. In a later genetic analysis, fewer N-insertions in productive TCRs were reported among donors in an Asian-associated ancestry cluster than the roughly 700-donor mean. Only TCR beta chains were sequenced in this cohort, and the absence of alpha or paired-chain data limited detectable features. A few of the identified cytomegalovirus-associated TCR beta chains were confirmed in vitro to be specific for cytomegalovirus antigens. In a later analysis, HLA-associated TCR beta chains showed more clonal expansion and lower generation probabilities than non-associated chains that were equally common. HLA typing was unavailable for some donors at each locus, so association tests used only the typed subset. A group of highly shared sequence variants was considered likely to be a technical artifact of the sequencing pipeline. A further reported finding was that TCR beta sequences accurately predicted the HLA-A and HLA-B alleles for most subjects in the first cohort. At a false discovery rate of 0.05, a later analysis linked roughly 17,000 TCR beta sequences to specific HLA alleles. The study listed 164 TCR beta chains as associated with cytomegalovirus. Correlated functional status among segregating V segments might reflect linkage disequilibrium, but an unknown experimental factor could not be ruled out. Because counts were too low, seventeen rarely observed V segments, including chromosome 9 orphons, were excluded from the earlier analysis of fewer than 650 of the donors. A later analysis reported that several top co-occurrence clusters appeared linked to parvovirus B19, influenza, CMV and Epstein-Barr virus. For the cohort, immune exposure information was limited to CMV serostatus. When HLA alleles, especially DR and DQ, strongly co-occurred, attributing TCR associations to individual alleles was difficult.

Sequencing used PBMCs. The clonotype was recovered from a man between 35 and 55 years old in good health and CMV-seropositive.

The CDR3 region has the sequence CASSPRVRLSYNEQFF. The base sequence is TGCGCCAGCAGCCCCCGTGTTCGGTTATCCTACAATGAGCAGTTCTTC. Here the chain combines TRBV4-3 and TRBJ2-1, with the D gene uncertain. Its CDR3 holds 16 amino acids, cysteine through phenylalanine. Only CDR3 DNA is held: 48 bases, read in frame from base 1. CDR1 and CDR2 are read off the germline V gene as LGHNA and YSLEER. V is shortened by 4 bases, J by 1 base, and the region joining them spans 14 bases.